The clone carrying this TCR beta chain has at least ten counts. Its antigen is currently unknown. The record originates from a study of T cells in Graves' hyperthyroidism and ophthalmopathy. Study-wide background: Peripheral blood draws took place at initial diagnosis, ahead of any treatment.

With a duration under 2 months, the hyperthyroidism was newly diagnosed in patients aged 18 to 65. Each diagnosis was grounded in clinical symptoms, serum thyroxine and TRAb, thyroid ultrasound, and orbital computed tomography. This CDR3 contains 14 residues. Germline values: CDR1 ENHRY, CDR2 SYGVKD. V gave up 7 bases and J gave up 4 bases, with 16 bases separating them. Researchers took RNA transcripts and amplified the TCR beta CDR3 regions from them. RT-PCR in the first round (using the HTBI primer set) targeted the TCR CDR3. TCRdb called the multiplex PCR reads again in MiXCR, with one record for every CDR3 protein. Counted here are 270,000 or so distinct CDR3 sequences, 20% to 30% occurring once; the ten biggest clones make up around 28%. Notes on the study in general: Most expanded thyroid clonotypes above 0.001 recurred in blood.

The origin of this receptor is a middle-aged man with Graves' hyperthyroidism that later progressed to Graves' ophthalmopathy. Sequencing was performed on blood. The chain has TRBV10-3 and TRBJ1-1, with D unclear. Here the CDR3 reads CAINHSRPGTEAFF. The CDR3, as DNA: TGTGCCATCAACCATTCAAGGCCTGGCACTGAAGCTTTCTTT.